This T cell receptor (beta chain) was obtained from a study of T cells in tuberculosis. In the study overall: In South Africa, adults with active tuberculosis were compared with IGRA-negative and latently infected IGRA-positive adolescents.

CDR1 SNHLY and CDR2 FYNNEI come from the germline V gene. This CDR3 has 16 residues. Trimming pared 5 bases from V and 5 bases from J, leaving 21 bases between. On this clone itself: The antigen is unknown.

Time point meaning: new active TB diagnosis, blood taken before or within 7 days of starting treatment. Study-wide results and caveats: GEM motif frequencies gave 70% accuracy; the GMM repertoire gave approximately 90%.

Only in-frame clones appear in the TCRdb table, and some are missing; sequencing was by immunoSEQ multiplex PCR. This table holds approximately 30,000 clones, about 90% found once. The material was PBMCs, obtained at tuberculosis diagnosis. This sequence joins TRBV2 and TRBJ1-1, with D tentatively TRBD1 (6 bases). The receptor comes from an adult with tuberculosis. The CDR3 sequence: CASSLPGGGAVTEAFF. DNA for the CDR3: TGTGCCAGCAGTCTTCCTGGTGGGGGGGCGGTAACTGAAGCTTTCTTT.